Following are 17 T cell receptor beta chains from one sample sequenced in a study of OX40 agonist ivuxolimab in advanced cancers. The receptor library was made with the immunoSEQ multiplex PCR assay. TCRdb's version of the immuneACCESS table is confined to in-frame rearrangements and falls short of the full clone set. An unresolved V gene accounts for under half of the shortfall where checked; the remainder is of unknown origin. The sample table holds about 19,000 clones, of which roughly 73% were seen once. In total, the top ten clones hold 25% to 35% of the sample. The starting material was CD4+ or CD8+ T cells sorted from blood, obtained in a trial of the OX40 agonist ivuxolimab. The source is an adult with an advanced solid tumor such as melanoma, head and neck, liver or kidney cancer.

This rearrangement joins TRBV19 to TRBJ2-2; D gene ambiguous. Germline V gene lookup returns CDR1 LNHDA and CDR2 SQIVND (reference sequence). CDR3 length equals 12 residues. Between the trimmed V and J ends, which lost 2 bases and 7 bases, there was a span of 5 bases. The CDR3 is CASSIWNGELFF. The CDR3 nucleotides are TGTGCCAGTAGTATATGGAACGGGGAGCTGTTTTTT.

The chain joins TRBV13 to TRBJ2-3; possibly TRBD2 for D (7 bases). From germline, CDR1 is PRHDT and CDR2 FYEKMQ (reference sequence). Deletions cut 7 bases from V and 3 bases from J, with 17 bases between. The CDR3 has 15 residues. The CDR3 DNA follows: TGTGCCAGCACCCCGCAGGGGACTAATACAGATACGCAGTATTTT. Translation: CASTPQGTNTDTQYF.

In this sample, this clone is medium-sized. The rearrangement joins TRBV10-3 to TRBJ1-3, with unresolved D. CDR3 size: 14 residues. Germline assignment: CDR1 ENHRY and CDR2 SYGVKD. The V end was cut by 6 bases, the J end by 4 bases, with 13 bases between. CDR3 region: CAIRGLPGGNTIYF. DNA for the CDR3: TGTGCCATCAGAGGCTTACCGGGAGGAAACACCATATATTTT.

The rearrangement links TRBV27 to TRBJ1-6, with 8 nucleotides matching TRBD1. The CDR3 sequence is 13 residues long. Germline CDR1 and CDR2: MNHEY and SMNVEV (reference sequence). J lost 8 bases, V lost 5 bases, and 2 bases had no gene match. This CDR3 reads CASSPRGHSPLHF. In nucleotides, the CDR3 is TGTGCCAGCAGTCCCAGGGGGCATTCACCCCTCCACTTT.

This chain uses TRBV5-4 with TRBJ2-7, with TRBD2 matching 8 bases. Germline CDR1 and CDR2: SGHNT and YYREEE (reference sequence). Trimming took 4 bases from V and 1 from J; bases not matched to a gene: 4. The CDR3 loop spans 14 amino acids. The chain's CDR3 is CASSPGLASYEQYF. The CDR3 nucleotides are TGTGCCAGCAGCCCCGGACTAGCATCCTACGAGCAGTACTTC.

The J gene is TRBJ2-3, the V gene TRBV19; 8 bases line up with TRBD2. The CDR3 runs to 16 residues. V lost 6 bases and J lost 3; bases outside the gene matches: 11. Germline V gene lookup returns CDR1 LNHDA and CDR2 SQIVND (reference sequence). DNA of the CDR3: TGTGCCAGTAGACCCAGTGCGGGGGGAGTAACAGATACGCAGTATTTT. Translated, it gives CASRPSAGGVTDTQYF.

The chain combines TRBV7-9 with TRBJ2-3; D not certain. Germline values: CDR1 SEHNR, CDR2 FQNEAQ (reference sequence). V gave up 2 bases and J gave up 0 bases, with 15 bases separating them. CDR3 length equals 17 residues. CDR3 protein: CASSLLALTPSTDTQYF. DNA for the CDR3: TGTGCCAGCAGCTTACTTGCGCTCACACCTAGCACAGATACGCAGTATTTT.

The chain couples TRBV5-4 to TRBJ2-3; unclear D gene. The CDR3 extends over 13 amino acids. The V gene lost 4 bases and the J gene lost 2 bases, with 8 bases spanning the gap. Germline V gives CDR1 SGHNT, CDR2 YYREEE (reference sequence). CDR3 DNA: TGTGCCAGCAGCCCTAGAACCACAGATACGCAGTATTTT. Its translation is CASSPRTTDTQYF.

The chain carries TRBV7-6 and TRBJ2-5; D not resolved. Trimming shortened V by 1 base and J by 1 base, and 7 bases separated the two germline ends. CDR1 is SGHVS, CDR2 FNYEAQ, per germline. This CDR3 contains 14 residues. DNA of the CDR3: TGTGCCAGCAGCTTAGACTATCTCCAAGAGACCCAGTACTTC. Amino acids: CASSLDYLQETQYF.

The chain is built from TRBV5-6 and TRBJ2-7; TRBD1 aligns across 8 bases. V lost 3 bases, J lost 6 bases, and 11 bases stayed unmatched. The CDR3 contains 15 residues. Germline loops: CDR1 SGHDT, CDR2 YYEEEE. CDR3 bases: TGTGCCAGCAGCTATTCGACAGGGGATCCCCTCGAGCAGTACTTC. It codes for CASSYSTGDPLEQYF.

The V and J genes are TRBV4-2 and TRBJ2-5; 8 bases align to TRBD1. Trimming took 0 bases from V and 5 from J; bases not matched to a gene: 5. Germline CDR1 is LGHNA and CDR2 is YNFKEQ. This CDR3 is built from 15 residues. This CDR3 is CASSQEAGGWETQYF. The CDR3 bases are TGTGCCAGCAGCCAAGAGGCAGGGGGCTGGGAGACCCAGTACTTC.

The J gene is TRBJ2-3, the V gene TRBV7-9; possible D gene TRBD2, 6 bases. V lost 1 base and J 6 bases, leaving 11 bases between the germline ends. CDR1 is SEHNR, CDR2 FQNEAQ, per germline (reference sequence). The CDR3 covers 14 residues. This CDR3 is CASSLVAEGDTQYF. The CDR3, as DNA: TGTGCCAGCAGCTTAGTAGCGGAGGGGGATACGCAGTATTTT.

CDR3 amino acids: CASSRDRGSNEKLFF. The CDR3 bases are TGTGCCAGCTCACGAGACAGGGGCTCTAATGAAAAACTGTTTTTT. This chain uses TRBV18 with TRBJ1-4, with 8 nucleotides matching TRBD1. There are 15 residues in the CDR3. The germline V gene has CDR1 KGHSH and CDR2 LQKENI. V lost 4 bases and J lost 3; bases outside the gene matches: 4.

The chain uses TRBV4-3 and TRBJ1-2, with D tentatively TRBD1 (5 bases). Deletions cut 0 bases from V and 5 bases from J, with 16 bases between. This CDR3 is 16 amino acids long. Germline V gives CDR1 LGHNA, CDR2 YSLEER. The CDR3 bases are TGCGCCAGCAGCCAAGATGGGGCCGGGACGCCTTATGGCTACACCTTC. Translating gives CASSQDGAGTPYGYTF.

In this sample, this clone turned up a few times. V and J are TRBV4-1 and TRBJ1-1; D possibly corresponds to TRBD1 (5 bases). The ends were cut back, 2 bases at V and 1 base at J, with 14 bases in the middle. The CDR3 length is 16 residues. Germline V lookup: CDR1 MGHRA, CDR2 YSYEKL. CDR3 DNA sequence: TGCGCCAGCAGCCAAATATCAGGACATGCGAACACTGAAGCTTTCTTT. Translated, it gives CASSQISGHANTEAFF.

This clone appeared a few times. The chain combines TRBV7-7 with TRBJ2-7; D is undetermined. CDR3 size: 13 residues. V was trimmed by 5 bases and J by 3 bases, leaving 11 bases between them. CDR1 SSHAT and CDR2 FNYEAQ come from the germline V gene (reference sequence). The CDR3 bases are TGTGCCAGCAGCAAGGGCCCAAACTACGAGCAGTACTTC. Translated, it gives CASSKGPNYEQYF.

V gene TRBV5-1 combines with J gene TRBJ2-5; tentative D call: TRBD1 (5 bases). This CDR3 spans 15 amino acids. The germline gives CDR1 SGHRS, CDR2 YFSETQ. The germline V and J ends were trimmed by 1 base and 4 bases, with 14 bases remaining between them. The CDR3 loop is CASSLTGFYSETQYF. The CDR3 DNA sequence: TGCGCCAGCAGCTTGACAGGTTTCTATTCAGAGACCCAGTACTTC.